Listed below are T cell receptor beta chains from one sample, sequenced in a study of cytomegalovirus exposure and HLA in healthy donors. The data were produced by immunoSEQ multiplex PCR, yet TCRdb's version contains in-frame clones alone and is incomplete. There are 150,000 to 180,000 clones in the sample; approximately 72% occur only once, and about 2.7% lies in the top ten. The source material was PBMCs. These receptors came from a man between 18 and 35 years old in good health and CMV-seronegative. Each CDR3 is given with its conserved first and last residue. The D gene is left open where the match is weak. Clone size is stated in some rows and not others, as once, few, many or a class when expanded.

d_gene: NA; abundance: NA; v_gene: TRBV13; j_gene: TRBJ1-2; len: 15; CDR3nt: TGTGCCAGCAGCAGGAGCGGGGGCGATCACTATGGCTACACCTTC; CDR3aa: CASSRSGGDHYGYTF
d_gene: NA; abundance: NA; v_gene: TRBV27; j_gene: TRBJ2-6; len: 16; CDR3nt: TGTGCCAGCACCTCACTTGGGGTGAATGGGGCCAACGGCCTGACTTTC; CDR3aa: CASTSLGVNGANGLTF
d_gene: NA; abundance: once; v_gene: TRBV10-1; j_gene: TRBJ2-1; len: 16; CDR3nt: TGCGCCAGCAGTGAACTAGGTTATGGCGCCTACAATGAGCAGTTCTTC; CDR3aa: CASSELGYGAYNEQFF
d_gene: TRBD1; abundance: once; v_gene: TRBV7-7; j_gene: TRBJ2-2; len: 18; CDR3nt: TGTGCCAGCAGCTTTCACCCCGGGACAGGGTGGGGAAGCGGGGAGCTGTTTTTT; CDR3aa: CASSFHPGTGWGSGELFF
d_gene: TRBD1; abundance: NA; v_gene: TRBV5-1; j_gene: TRBJ1-1; len: 13; CDR3nt: TGCGCCAGCAGCTTGAGACAGGGAGGAGAAGCTTTCTTT; CDR3aa: CASSLRQGGEAFF
d_gene: TRBD1; abundance: NA; v_gene: TRBV4-2; j_gene: TRBJ2-1; len: 12; CDR3nt: TGTGCCAGCAGCCTGGACAGGGATGAGCAGTTCTTC; CDR3aa: CASSLDRDEQFF
d_gene: TRBD2; abundance: NA; v_gene: TRBV4-1; j_gene: TRBJ2-2; len: 16; CDR3nt: TGCGCCAGCAGCCAAGTTCGCGGGGGGGCTTCCGGGGAGCTGTTTTTT; CDR3aa: CASSQVRGGASGELFF
d_gene: NA; abundance: NA; v_gene: TRBV7-9; j_gene: TRBJ2-7; len: 13; CDR3nt: TGTGCCAGCAGCACGGACAGAGCCTACGAGCAGTACTTC; CDR3aa: CASSTDRAYEQYF
d_gene: NA; abundance: NA; v_gene: TRBV5-5; j_gene: TRBJ2-3; len: 15; CDR3nt: TGTGCCAGCAGCTTGGCGAGGGGGGGGACAGATACGCAGTATTTT; CDR3aa: CASSLARGGTDTQYF
d_gene: NA; abundance: NA; v_gene: TRBV7-9; j_gene: TRBJ1-5; len: 14; CDR3nt: TGTGCCAGCAGCCGGGGGGGGGCTAGTCAGCCCCAGCATTTT; CDR3aa: CASSRGGASQPQHF
d_gene: TRBD2; abundance: NA; v_gene: TRBV18; j_gene: TRBJ2-5; len: 13; CDR3nt: TGTGCCAGCTCAGGGACGGGAGGAGAGACCCAGTACTTC; CDR3aa: CASSGTGGETQYF
d_gene: TRBD1; abundance: NA; v_gene: TRBV7-3; j_gene: TRBJ2-1; len: 15; CDR3nt: TGTGCCAGCAGCCCCGGGACAGGGGTGTACAATGAGCAGTTCTTC; CDR3aa: CASSPGTGVYNEQFF
d_gene: NA; abundance: once; v_gene: TRBV19; j_gene: TRBJ1-5; len: 15; CDR3nt: TGTGCCAGTAGTATCACTGGGACAAACAATCAGCCCCAGCATTTT; CDR3aa: CASSITGTNNQPQHF
d_gene: TRBD1; abundance: NA; v_gene: TRBV10-1; j_gene: TRBJ1-1; len: 15; CDR3nt: TGCGCCAGCAGTTCCGACAGGGCCCCGAACACTGAAGCTTTCTTT; CDR3aa: CASSSDRAPNTEAFF
d_gene: TRBD1; abundance: NA; v_gene: TRBV5-1; j_gene: TRBJ2-5; len: 14; CDR3nt: TGCGCCAGCAGCGCCGGGACAGGGAAAGAGACCCAGTACTTC; CDR3aa: CASSAGTGKETQYF
d_gene: NA; abundance: NA; v_gene: TRBV5-8; j_gene: TRBJ2-1; len: 17; CDR3nt: TGTGCCAGCAGCTTATTACAAGGGGGAAGAGATAACAATGAGCAGTTCTTC; CDR3aa: CASSLLQGGRDNNEQFF
d_gene: TRBD1; abundance: NA; v_gene: TRBV19; j_gene: TRBJ1-1; len: 13; CDR3nt: TGTGCCAGTCTTCGACAGGGGGCGGATGAAGCTTTCTTT; CDR3aa: CASLRQGADEAFF
d_gene: NA; abundance: NA; v_gene: TRBV2; j_gene: TRBJ1-5; len: 14; CDR3nt: TGTGCCAGCACCGAAGGGCAGGGAAGTCAGCCCCAGCATTTT; CDR3aa: CASTEGQGSQPQHF
d_gene: NA; abundance: NA; v_gene: TRBV30; j_gene: TRBJ1-5; len: 13; CDR3nt: TGTGCCTGGAGTGTAGTCCACAGTCAGCCCCAGCATTTT; CDR3aa: CAWSVVHSQPQHF
d_gene: TRBD2; abundance: NA; v_gene: TRBV18; j_gene: TRBJ2-5; len: 15; CDR3nt: TGTGCCAGCTCACCCCCCAGCGGGGGGCCTGTGACCCAGTACTTC; CDR3aa: CASSPPSGGPVTQYF
d_gene: TRBD2; abundance: NA; v_gene: TRBV2; j_gene: TRBJ2-5; len: 16; CDR3nt: TGTGCCAGCAGGAGGGGTAGCGGGGGACCCCAAGAGACCCAGTACTTC; CDR3aa: CASRRGSGGPQETQYF
d_gene: TRBD2; abundance: NA; v_gene: TRBV11-3; j_gene: TRBJ2-3; len: 16; CDR3nt: TGTGCCAGCAGCACCGGGACTAGCGGGGTCACAGATACGCAGTATTTT; CDR3aa: CASSTGTSGVTDTQYF
d_gene: NA; abundance: few; v_gene: TRBV4-1; j_gene: TRBJ2-3; len: 14; CDR3nt: TGCGCCAGTAAAGGGGGATACAGCACAGATACGCAGTATTTT; CDR3aa: CASKGGYSTDTQYF
d_gene: NA; abundance: once; v_gene: TRBV4-1; j_gene: TRBJ1-3; len: 17; CDR3nt: TGCGCCAGCAGCCCCCGGACAGTAGGCAACTCTGGAAACACCATATATTTT; CDR3aa: CASSPRTVGNSGNTIYF
d_gene: NA; abundance: few; v_gene: TRBV7-9; j_gene: TRBJ2-7; len: 13; CDR3nt: TGTGCCAGCAGGCCGGGTCTTTCCTACGAGCAGTACTTC; CDR3aa: CASRPGLSYEQYF
d_gene: NA; abundance: NA; v_gene: TRBV2; j_gene: TRBJ1-5; len: 13; CDR3nt: TGTGCCAGCAATGGGGGACTTAATCAGCCCCAGCATTTT; CDR3aa: CASNGGLNQPQHF
d_gene: TRBD1; abundance: NA; v_gene: TRBV19; j_gene: TRBJ2-2; len: 17; CDR3nt: TGTGCCAGTAGTTCTAAGGCCGGGACAGCCATCGCCGGGGAGCTGTTTTTT; CDR3aa: CASSSKAGTAIAGELFF
d_gene: NA; abundance: NA; v_gene: TRBV18; j_gene: TRBJ1-6; len: 12; CDR3nt: TGTGCCAGCTCACATCAGGATCCCCCCCTCCACTTT; CDR3aa: CASSHQDPPLHF
d_gene: NA; abundance: NA; v_gene: TRBV6-6; j_gene: TRBJ2-2; len: 16; CDR3nt: TGTGCCAGCAGGGGCTGGGCGGGGGCCCGCACCGGGGAGCTGTTTTTT; CDR3aa: CASRGWAGARTGELFF
d_gene: TRBD1; abundance: NA; v_gene: TRBV5-1; j_gene: TRBJ1-6; len: 14; CDR3nt: TGCGCCAGCAGCGGAGCCACAGGGGTTTCACCCCTCCACTTT; CDR3aa: CASSGATGVSPLHF
d_gene: TRBD1; abundance: few; v_gene: TRBV19; j_gene: TRBJ1-5; len: 14; CDR3nt: TGTGCCAGAACGAATGACAGGGATGACCAGCCCCAGCATTTT; CDR3aa: CARTNDRDDQPQHF
d_gene: TRBD1; abundance: NA; v_gene: TRBV7-8; j_gene: TRBJ1-2; len: 14; CDR3nt: TGTGCCAGCAGCAGGGACAGGGGGCGCGATGGCTACACCTTC; CDR3aa: CASSRDRGRDGYTF
d_gene: NA; abundance: few; v_gene: TRBV28; j_gene: TRBJ1-4; len: 13; CDR3nt: TGTGCCAGCAGTTTACAGGGAAATGAAAAACTGTTTTTT; CDR3aa: CASSLQGNEKLFF
d_gene: TRBD1; abundance: NA; v_gene: TRBV4-1; j_gene: TRBJ2-4; len: 15; CDR3nt: TGCGCCAGCAGCCCGGACAGGTCTTCGGGAAACAGTCAGTACTTC; CDR3aa: CASSPDRSSGNSQYF
d_gene: TRBD2; abundance: NA; v_gene: TRBV28; j_gene: TRBJ2-1; len: 15; CDR3nt: TGTGCCAGCAGTAGGAGCGGGGGCCTATTGTATGAGCAGTTCTTC; CDR3aa: CASSRSGGLLYEQFF
d_gene: NA; abundance: NA; v_gene: TRBV5-1; j_gene: TRBJ2-7; len: 14; CDR3nt: TGCGCCAGCAGCTTGGATCTGGCGGGGACCTACCAGTACTTC; CDR3aa: CASSLDLAGTYQYF
d_gene: TRBD2; abundance: NA; v_gene: TRBV6-5; j_gene: TRBJ2-7; len: 15; CDR3nt: TGTGCCAGCACCCAGACTAGCGGGGGGGCCTACGAGCAGTACTTC; CDR3aa: CASTQTSGGAYEQYF